This TCR beta chain originates from a study of T-cell reconstitution after alpha-beta-depleted transplantation in children. TCRbeta library preparation incorporated unique molecular identifiers. Each CDR3 protein gets one entry after TCRdb re-called the PCR reads with MiXCR. Here the sample spans fewer than 500,000 distinct CDR3 sequences, approximately 41% being singletons. Trimming stripped 6 bases from V and 3 bases from J, with 15 bases between. CDR1 and CDR2 (germline): SQVTM, ANQGSEA. This CDR3 spans 13 amino acids. The J gene is TRBJ2-7, the V gene TRBV29-1; D is possibly TRBD1 (6 bases). The receptor comes from a girl aged 2 to 10 with aplastic anemia, due to receive a stem cell transplant. The sequenced sample was PBMCs, obtained before TCRalphabeta/CD19-depleted stem cell transplant. In DNA form, the CDR3 reads TGCAGCGTCGAGCCAGGGGCCCACTACGAGCAGTACTTC. It encodes CSVEPGAHYEQYF.